The entry that follows covers one T cell receptor (beta chain) sequence. This clonotype has ten or more counts. No antigen is known for it. Base qualities are not provided; no much larger clone lies one nucleotide away. This sample is drawn from a study of response to subunit inactivated influenza vaccine (dated by TCRdb to between 2018 and 2020). The study in broad terms: To follow how T cells responded to a trivalent subunit inactivated influenza vaccine, the researchers relied on deep quantitative profiling of the T cell receptor repertoire.

The intended sense of this specimen's time point label: around 45 days after influenza vaccine administration. Results and caveats for the whole study, not just this receptor: The authors proposed that each seasonal influenza vaccination may bring in only a limited number of new T cells.

CDR1 and CDR2, looked up from the germline V gene, are SGHNT and YENEEA. Cut back by 5 bases and 8 bases, the V and J ends lie 19 bases apart. There are 15 amino acids in the CDR3, from cysteine to phenylalanine inclusive. The sequence is cut down to CDR3 DNA, 45 bases in frame from base 1. The library was generated by RT-PCR. The sequencer listed for this sample is Illumina HiSeq 2500. The raw public reads went through TCRdb reprocessing: fastp at Q25, MiXCR clone calling, in-frame beta chains kept. Rows merge per CDR3 protein into single entries with the most common DNA and genes. This sample is represented by approximately 500,000 distinct CDR3 sequences; under 15% of them were singletons. The ten largest make up roughly 14% of the sample.

The chain is encoded by TRBV11-3 joined to TRBJ2-1; the D segment could be TRBD2, given 7 matching bases. This sequence was found in a man aged 50-60 years who received an inactivated influenza vaccine. Donor details come from another sample of the same person, matched by shared clones. The material sequenced was PBMCs from blood, taken 45 days after vaccination. In nucleotide form, the sequence is TGTGCCAGCAGCGGGAGGTGGGGGGGCAACGATGAGCAGTTCTTC. The translation is CASSGRWGGNDEQFF.